Listed below are T cell receptor beta chains from one sample, sequenced in a study of shared clonotypes between healthy human individuals. The repertoire was sequenced with immunoSEQ multiplex PCR; TCRdb's copy has only in-frame clones and lacks some. The sample shows around 2,000,000 clones, roughly 95% of them seen only once. Material: naive CD4+ T cells sorted from blood. These TCRs come from a man between 18 and 29 years old in good health. The CDR3 runs from the conserved cysteine through the conserved F or W. Size is omitted from some rows. Given values are once, few, many or a class for expanded clones.

>once|TRBV29-1|TRBJ2-7
CSVVRGSYEQYF
>-|TRBV6-5|TRBJ1-6
CASSIQGTNSPLHF
>-|TRBV7-2|TRBJ1-6
CASSPQGANNSPLHF
>-|TRBV7-8|TRBJ2-1
CASSLGRQTYNEQFF
>once|TRBV28|TRBJ1-6
CASSKSVSPLHF
>-|TRBV4-1|TRBJ2-2
CASSHMDRDTGELFF
>once|TRBV2|TRBJ2-2
CASKGTSGYTGELFF
>-|TRBV5-1|TRBJ2-2
CASSLSSAGAGELFF
>-|TRBV28|TRBJ2-7
CASSLTVPYEQYF
>-|TRBV9|TRBJ2-3
CASSVLGGAYTDTQYF
>-|TRBV9|TRBJ1-6
CASSVEGSGNSPLHF
>-|TRBV30|TRBJ1-5
CAWSRSGDGNQPQHF
>-|TRBV19|TRBJ2-7
CASRMGQGHEQYF
>-|TRBV4-3|TRBJ2-1
CASSQDRRGRNEQFF
>-|TRBV7-6|TRBJ2-5
CASSLRVHFGGGRETQYF
>-|TRBV27|TRBJ2-7
CASSFRDNYEQYF
>-|TRBV7-2|TRBJ1-1
CASSSDRNTEAFF
>-|TRBV28|TRBJ1-4
CASSSPQGRVGEKLFF
>-|TRBV7-9|TRBJ2-1
CASSPLYDSAEQFF
>-|TRBV11-2|TRBJ2-1
CASSLSTYNEQFF
>-|TRBV27|TRBJ1-5
CASSLRGGGNQPQHF
>many|TRBV10-3|TRBJ2-2
CAIRSGGNTGELFF
>-|TRBV7-2|TRBJ2-4
CASSLGGNAIQYF
>-|TRBV25-1|TRBJ2-5
CASRPGGAETQYF
>-|TRBV5-4|TRBJ2-7
CASSKTTPYEQYF
>-|TRBV10-3|TRBJ2-3
CAISESTPTDTQYF
>-|TRBV2|TRBJ2-5
CASSGSSGQETQYF
>-|TRBV10-1|TRBJ2-7
CASSETQGPPYEQYF
>-|TRBV6-5|TRBJ2-5
CASSFLDRGRETQYF
>-|TRBV6-6|TRBJ1-3
CASSYPGGNSGNTIYF
>-|TRBV6-1|TRBJ2-1
CASRTDSSYNEQFF
>-|TRBV30|TRBJ1-2
CAWAGQGTIYGYTF
>-|TRBV27|TRBJ2-7
CASSLRLAGPNEQYF
>-|TRBV4-1|TRBJ2-7
CASSQDIAAGVASYEQYF
>-|TRBV6-1|TRBJ1-6
CASSDGPRQGGLIPNSPLHF
>-|TRBV5-1|TRBJ2-1
CASREGGTNYNEQFF
>once|TRBV30|TRBJ1-1
CAWSARMNTEAFF
>-|TRBV18|TRBJ1-2
CASSPLDRRGYTF
>-|TRBV6-5|TRBJ1-5
CASSREAANQPQHF
>-|TRBV7-9|TRBJ1-1
CASSLSEGFPTEAFF
>-|TRBV4-1|TRBJ1-4
CASSLWGQGTNEKLFF
>-|TRBV4-1|TRBJ1-3
CASSQEGMRSGNTIYF
>-|TRBV2|TRBJ2-3
CASSGLDTQYF
>-|TRBV6-6|TRBJ1-1
CASTLKGAVTEAFF
>once|TRBV7-2|TRBJ1-5
CASSLAAVNQPQHF
>-|TRBV6-6|TRBJ2-5
CASRSGTSGVQETQYF
>-|TRBV2|TRBJ2-5
CASGGRAGKTQYF
>-|TRBV5-1|TRBJ1-2
CASSLNQGEYGYTF
>-|TRBV6-1|TRBJ2-7
CASSSLGGNNEQYF
>-|TRBV19|TRBJ2-1
CASSNSGGAYNEQFF
>-|TRBV16|TRBJ2-7
CASSRRQGAYEQYF
>-|TRBV5-1|TRBJ2-7
CASSLPTDEQYF
>-|TRBV18|TRBJ2-7
CASSPGLAGGNEQYF
>-|TRBV6-5|TRBJ1-6
CASSYGGKGSPLHF
>-|TRBV18|TRBJ2-2
CASSPQANTGELFF
>-|TRBV9|TRBJ2-5
CASSVLEASGGNQETQYF
>-|TRBV6-1|TRBJ1-1
CASSEAQPDGGENTEAFF